This T cell receptor beta chain stems from a study of post-analysis software for immune sequencing data. Study-level findings and limits: Patients used about five TRBV segments, including TRBV5-6, TRBV5-1 and TRBV20-1, more often than controls.

Unique molecular identifiers tagged the TCR beta cDNA libraries. MiXCR, applied by TCRdb to the PCR reads, yields one record per CDR3 protein. The sample yields hundreds of thousands of distinct CDR3 sequences, approximately 59% seen once. The V gene's germline CDR1 is DFQATT and CDR2 SNEGSKA (reference sequence). The V end was cut by 5 bases, the J end by 4 bases, with 14 bases between. The CDR3 totals 13 residues. As regards this clonotype: No antigen is known for it.

This clonotype was sampled from a girl aged 2 to 9 with multiple sclerosis. The chain couples TRBV20-1 to TRBJ2-5; D may match TRBD1 or TRBD2 (5 bases each). The source material was blood. CDR3 DNA sequence: TGCAGTGCTGGGACGGTAGTTGGAGAGACCCAGTACTTC. Residues: CSAGTVVGETQYF.